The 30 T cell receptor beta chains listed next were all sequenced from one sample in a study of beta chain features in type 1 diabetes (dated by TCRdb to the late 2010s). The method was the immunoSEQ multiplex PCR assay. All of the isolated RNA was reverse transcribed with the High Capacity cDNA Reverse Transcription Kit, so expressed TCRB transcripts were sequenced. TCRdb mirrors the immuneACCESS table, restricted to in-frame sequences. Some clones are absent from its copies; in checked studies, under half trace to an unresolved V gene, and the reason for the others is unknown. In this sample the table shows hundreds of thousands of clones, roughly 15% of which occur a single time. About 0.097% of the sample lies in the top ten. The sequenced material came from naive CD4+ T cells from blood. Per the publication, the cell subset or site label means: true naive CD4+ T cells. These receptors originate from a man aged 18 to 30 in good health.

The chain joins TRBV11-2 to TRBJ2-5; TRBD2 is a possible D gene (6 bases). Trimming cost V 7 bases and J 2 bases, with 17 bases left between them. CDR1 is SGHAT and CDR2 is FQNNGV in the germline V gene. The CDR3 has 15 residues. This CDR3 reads CASTSTAGRQETQYF. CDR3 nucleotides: TGTGCCAGCACCTCTACCGCGGGACGGCAAGAGACCCAGTACTTC.

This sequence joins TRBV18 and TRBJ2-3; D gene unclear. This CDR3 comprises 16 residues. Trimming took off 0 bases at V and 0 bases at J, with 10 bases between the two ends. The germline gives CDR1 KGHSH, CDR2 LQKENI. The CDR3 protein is CASSPPWDGSTDTQYF. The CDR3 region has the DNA TGTGCCAGCTCACCACCGTGGGATGGAAGCACAGATACGCAGTATTTT.

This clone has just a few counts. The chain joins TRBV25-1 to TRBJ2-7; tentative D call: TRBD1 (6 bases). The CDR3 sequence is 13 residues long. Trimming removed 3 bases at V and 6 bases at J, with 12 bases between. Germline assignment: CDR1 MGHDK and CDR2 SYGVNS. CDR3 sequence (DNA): TGTGCCAGCAGTGAGCGACAGGACCGCGAGCAGTACTTC. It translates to CASSERQDREQYF.

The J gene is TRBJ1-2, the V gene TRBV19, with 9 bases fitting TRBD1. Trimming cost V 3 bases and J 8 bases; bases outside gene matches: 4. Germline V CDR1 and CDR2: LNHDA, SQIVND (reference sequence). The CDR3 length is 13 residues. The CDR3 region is CASSIRDRDGYTF. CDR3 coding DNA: TGTGCCAGTAGTATCCGGGACAGGGACGGCTACACCTTC.

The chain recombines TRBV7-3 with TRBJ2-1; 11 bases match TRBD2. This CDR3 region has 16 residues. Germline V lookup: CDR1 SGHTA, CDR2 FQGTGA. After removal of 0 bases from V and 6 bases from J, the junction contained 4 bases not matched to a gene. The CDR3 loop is CASSLTPTSGSNEQFF. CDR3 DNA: TGTGCCAGCAGCTTAACGCCCACTAGCGGGAGCAATGAGCAGTTCTTC. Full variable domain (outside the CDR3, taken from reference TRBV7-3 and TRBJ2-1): GAGVSQTPSNKVTEKGKYVELRCDPISGHTALYWYRQSLGQGPEFLIYFQGTGAADDSGLPNDRFFAVRPEGSVSTLKIQRTERGDSAVYLCASSLTPTSGSNEQFFGPGTRLTVL.

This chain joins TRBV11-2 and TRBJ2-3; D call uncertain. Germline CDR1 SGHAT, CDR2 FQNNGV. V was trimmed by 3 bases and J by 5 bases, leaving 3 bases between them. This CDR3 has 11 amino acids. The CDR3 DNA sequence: TGTGCCAGCAGCTTGAAAGATACGCAGTATTTT. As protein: CASSLKDTQYF.

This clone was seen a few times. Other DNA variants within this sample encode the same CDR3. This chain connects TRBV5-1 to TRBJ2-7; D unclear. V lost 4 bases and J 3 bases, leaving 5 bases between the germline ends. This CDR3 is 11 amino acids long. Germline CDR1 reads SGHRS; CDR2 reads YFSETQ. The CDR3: CASSLNYEQYF. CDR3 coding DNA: TGCGCCAGCAGCCTCAACTACGAGCAGTACTTC.

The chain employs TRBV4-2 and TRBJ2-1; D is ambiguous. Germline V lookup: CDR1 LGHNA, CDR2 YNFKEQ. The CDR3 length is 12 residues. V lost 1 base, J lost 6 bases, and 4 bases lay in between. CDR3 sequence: CASSQAFNEQFF. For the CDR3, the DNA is TGTGCCAGCAGCCAAGCGTTCAATGAGCAGTTCTTC.

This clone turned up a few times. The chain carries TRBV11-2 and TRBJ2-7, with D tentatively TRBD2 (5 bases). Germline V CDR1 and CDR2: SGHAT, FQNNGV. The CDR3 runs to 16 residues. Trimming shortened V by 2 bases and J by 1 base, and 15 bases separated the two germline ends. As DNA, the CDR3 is TGTGCCAGCAGCTTAAGATTGTCGGGGAGTTCCTACGAGCAGTACTTC. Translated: CASSLRLSGSSYEQYF. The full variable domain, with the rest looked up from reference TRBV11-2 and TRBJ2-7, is EAGVAQSPRYKIIEKRQSVAFWCNPISGHATLYWYQQILGQGPKLLIQFQNNGVVDDSQLPKDRFSAERLKGVDSTLKIQPAKLEDSAVYLCASSLRLSGSSYEQYFGPGTRLTVT.

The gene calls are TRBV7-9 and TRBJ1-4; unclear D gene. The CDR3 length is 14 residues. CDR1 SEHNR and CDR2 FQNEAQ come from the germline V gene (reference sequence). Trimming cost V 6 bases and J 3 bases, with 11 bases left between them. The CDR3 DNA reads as TGTGCCAGCAGTGTGCGGGCGGCTAATGAAAAACTGTTTTTT. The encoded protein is CASSVRAANEKLFF.

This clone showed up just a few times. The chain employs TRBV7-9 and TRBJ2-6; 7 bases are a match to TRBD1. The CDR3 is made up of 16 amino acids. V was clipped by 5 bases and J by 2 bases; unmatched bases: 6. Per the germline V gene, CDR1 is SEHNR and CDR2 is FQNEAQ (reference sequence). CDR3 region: CASSLDREPGANVLTF. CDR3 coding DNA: TGTGCCAGCAGCCTCGACAGGGAACCTGGGGCCAACGTCCTGACTTTC. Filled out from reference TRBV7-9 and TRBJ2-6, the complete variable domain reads DTGVSQNPRHKITKRGQNVTFRCDPISEHNRLYWYRQTLGQGPEFLTYFQNEAQLEKSRLLSDRFSAERPKGSFSTLEIQRTEQGDSAMYLCASSLDREPGANVLTFGAGSRLTVL.

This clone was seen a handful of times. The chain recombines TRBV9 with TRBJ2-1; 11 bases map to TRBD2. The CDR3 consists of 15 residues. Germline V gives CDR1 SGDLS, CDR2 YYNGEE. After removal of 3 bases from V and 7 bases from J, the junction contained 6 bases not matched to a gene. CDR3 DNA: TGTGCCAGCAGCGCACGAGGACTAGCGGGTAATGAGCAGTTCTTC. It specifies CASSARGLAGNEQFF.

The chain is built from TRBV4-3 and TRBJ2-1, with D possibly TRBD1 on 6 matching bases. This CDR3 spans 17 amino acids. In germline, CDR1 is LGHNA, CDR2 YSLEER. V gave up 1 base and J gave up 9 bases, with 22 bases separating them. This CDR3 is CASSQGFLGGVLSEQFF. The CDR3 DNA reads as TGCGCCAGCAGCCAAGGATTCTTAGGGGGAGTTTTGAGTGAGCAGTTCTTC.

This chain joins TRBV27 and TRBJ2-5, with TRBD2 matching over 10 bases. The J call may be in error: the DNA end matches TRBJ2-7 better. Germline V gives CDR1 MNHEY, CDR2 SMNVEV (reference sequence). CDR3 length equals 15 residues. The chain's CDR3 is CASSSRTSGSYEQYF. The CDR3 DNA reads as TGTGCCAGCAGTTCCCGGACTAGCGGTTCCTACGAGCAGTACTTC.

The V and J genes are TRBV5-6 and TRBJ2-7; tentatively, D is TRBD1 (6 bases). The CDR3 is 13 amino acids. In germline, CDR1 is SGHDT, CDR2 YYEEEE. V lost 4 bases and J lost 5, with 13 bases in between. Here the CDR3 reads CASSPQGTHEQYF. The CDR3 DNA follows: TGTGCCAGCAGCCCACAGGGTACCCACGAGCAGTACTTC.

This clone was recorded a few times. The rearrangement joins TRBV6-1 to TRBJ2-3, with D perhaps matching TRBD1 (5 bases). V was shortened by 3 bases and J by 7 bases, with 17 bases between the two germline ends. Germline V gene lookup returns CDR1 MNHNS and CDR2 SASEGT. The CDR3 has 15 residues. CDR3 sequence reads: CASSETVRMGHTQYF. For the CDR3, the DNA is TGTGCCAGCAGTGAGACAGTGAGAATGGGGCATACGCAGTATTTT.

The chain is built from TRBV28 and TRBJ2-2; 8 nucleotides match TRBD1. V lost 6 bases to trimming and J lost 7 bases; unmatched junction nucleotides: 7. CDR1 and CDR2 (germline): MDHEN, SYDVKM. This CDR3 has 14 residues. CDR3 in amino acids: CASRRDRKGGELFF. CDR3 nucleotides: TGTGCCAGCAGACGGGACAGGAAAGGCGGGGAGCTGTTTTTT. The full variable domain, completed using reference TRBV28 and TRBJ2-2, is DVKVTQSSRYLVKRTGEKVFLECVQDMDHENMFWYRQDPGLGLRLIYFSYDVKMKEKGDIPEGYSVSREKKERFSLILESASTNQTSMYLCASRRDRKGGELFFGEGSRLTVL.

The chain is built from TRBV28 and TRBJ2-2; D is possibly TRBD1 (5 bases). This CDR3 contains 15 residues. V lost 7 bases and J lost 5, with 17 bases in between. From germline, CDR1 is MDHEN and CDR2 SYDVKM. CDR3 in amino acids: CASKTGRASTGELFF. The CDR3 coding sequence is TGTGCCAGCAAAACCGGCAGGGCCTCTACCGGGGAGCTGTTTTTT. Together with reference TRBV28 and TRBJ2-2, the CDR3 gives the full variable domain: DVKVTQSSRYLVKRTGEKVFLECVQDMDHENMFWYRQDPGLGLRLIYFSYDVKMKEKGDIPEGYSVSREKKERFSLILESASTNQTSMYLCASKTGRASTGELFFGEGSRLTVL.

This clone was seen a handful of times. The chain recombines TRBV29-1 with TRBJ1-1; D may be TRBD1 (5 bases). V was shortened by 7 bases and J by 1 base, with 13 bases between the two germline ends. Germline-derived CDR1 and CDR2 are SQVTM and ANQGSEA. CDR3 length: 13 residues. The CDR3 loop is CSAPRGRNTEAFF. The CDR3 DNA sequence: TGCAGCGCTCCGAGGGGCAGGAACACTGAAGCTTTCTTT. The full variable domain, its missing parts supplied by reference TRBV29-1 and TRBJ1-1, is SAVISQKPSRDICQRGTSLTIQCQVDSQVTMMFWYRQQPGQSLTLIATANQGSEATYESGFVIDKFPISRPNLTFSTLTVSNMSPEDSSIYLCSAPRGRNTEAFFGQGTRLTVV.

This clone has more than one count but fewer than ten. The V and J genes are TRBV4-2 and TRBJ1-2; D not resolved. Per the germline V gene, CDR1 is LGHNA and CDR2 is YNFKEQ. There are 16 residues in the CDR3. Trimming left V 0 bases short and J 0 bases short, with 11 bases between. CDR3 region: CASSQDAPGSNYGYTF. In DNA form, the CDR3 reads TGTGCCAGCAGCCAAGATGCGCCAGGCTCTAACTATGGCTACACCTTC.

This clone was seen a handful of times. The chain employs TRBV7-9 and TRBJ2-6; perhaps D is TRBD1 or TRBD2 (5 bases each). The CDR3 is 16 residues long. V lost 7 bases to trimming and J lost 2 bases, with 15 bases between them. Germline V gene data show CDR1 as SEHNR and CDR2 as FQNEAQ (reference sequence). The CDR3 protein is CASNEPGTPGANVLTF. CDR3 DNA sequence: TGTGCCAGCAACGAGCCCGGGACCCCTGGGGCCAACGTCCTGACTTTC.

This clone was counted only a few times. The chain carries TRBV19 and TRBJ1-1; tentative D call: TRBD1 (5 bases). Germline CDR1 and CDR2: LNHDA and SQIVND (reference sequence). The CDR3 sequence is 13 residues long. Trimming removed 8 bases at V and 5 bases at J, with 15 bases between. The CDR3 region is CASRRRERTEAFF. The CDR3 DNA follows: TGTGCCAGTCGCCGCAGGGAGAGGACTGAAGCTTTCTTT.

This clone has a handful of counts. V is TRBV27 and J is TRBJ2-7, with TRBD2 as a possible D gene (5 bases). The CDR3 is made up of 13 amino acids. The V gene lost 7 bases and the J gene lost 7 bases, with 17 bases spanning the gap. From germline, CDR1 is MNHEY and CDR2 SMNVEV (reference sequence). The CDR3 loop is CASNRAGIREQYF. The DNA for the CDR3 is TGTGCCAGCAATCGCGCCGGGATCAGGGAGCAGTACTTC.

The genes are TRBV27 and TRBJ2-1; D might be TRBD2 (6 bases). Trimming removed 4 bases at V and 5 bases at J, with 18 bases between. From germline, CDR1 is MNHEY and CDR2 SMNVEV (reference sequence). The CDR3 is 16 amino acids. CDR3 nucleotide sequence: TGTGCCAGCAGTTCCCCCGGGCGGGATCCCCACAATGAGCAGTTCTTC. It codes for CASSSPGRDPHNEQFF.

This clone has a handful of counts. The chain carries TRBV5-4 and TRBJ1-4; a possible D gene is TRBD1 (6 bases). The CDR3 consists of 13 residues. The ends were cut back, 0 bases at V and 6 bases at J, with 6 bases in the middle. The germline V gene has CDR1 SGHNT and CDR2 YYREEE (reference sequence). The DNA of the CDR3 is TGTGCCAGCAGCTTGGACAGGGATGAAAAACTGTTTTTT. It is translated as CASSLDRDEKLFF.

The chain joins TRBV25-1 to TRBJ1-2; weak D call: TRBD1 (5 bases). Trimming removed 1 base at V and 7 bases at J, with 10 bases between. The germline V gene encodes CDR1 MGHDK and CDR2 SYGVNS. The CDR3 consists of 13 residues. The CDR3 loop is CASSEFGTSGYTF. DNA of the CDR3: TGTGCCAGCAGTGAATTTGGGACGAGTGGCTACACCTTC.

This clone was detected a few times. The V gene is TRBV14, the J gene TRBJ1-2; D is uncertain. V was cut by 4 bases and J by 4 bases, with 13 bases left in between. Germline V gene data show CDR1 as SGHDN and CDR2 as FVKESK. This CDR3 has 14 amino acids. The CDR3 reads CASSPRLGGYGYTF. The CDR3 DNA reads TGTGCCAGCAGCCCCCGACTGGGCGGCTATGGCTACACCTTC.

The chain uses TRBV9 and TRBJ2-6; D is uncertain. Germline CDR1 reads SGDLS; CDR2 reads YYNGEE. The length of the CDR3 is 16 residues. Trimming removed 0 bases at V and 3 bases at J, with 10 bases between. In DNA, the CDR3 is TGTGCCAGCAGCGTAGCGGGTTCTCTTGGGGCCAACGTCCTGACTTTC. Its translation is CASSVAGSLGANVLTF.

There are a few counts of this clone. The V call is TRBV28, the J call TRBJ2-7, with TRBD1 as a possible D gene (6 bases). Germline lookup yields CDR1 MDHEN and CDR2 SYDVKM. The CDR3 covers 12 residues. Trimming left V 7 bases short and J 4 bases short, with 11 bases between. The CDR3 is CASTLRGYEQYF. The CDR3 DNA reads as TGTGCCAGCACCCTAAGGGGGTACGAGCAGTACTTC.

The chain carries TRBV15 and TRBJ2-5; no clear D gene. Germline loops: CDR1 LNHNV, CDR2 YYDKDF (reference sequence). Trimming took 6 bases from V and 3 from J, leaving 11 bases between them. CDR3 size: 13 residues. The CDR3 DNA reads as TGTGCCACCAGGCCCCCAGCGAAAGAGACCCAGTACTTC. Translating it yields CATRPPAKETQYF.